The 16 T cell receptor beta chains reported below all come from one sample, sequenced in a study of T cell changes during pregnancy in multiple sclerosis (dated by TCRdb to 2018 to 2020). Library construction relied on the immunoSEQ multiplex PCR assay. Not all clones reach the TCRdb copy of this immuneACCESS table, which keeps in-frame sequences only. Checked studies attribute under half of the gap to unresolved V genes and leave the rest unexplained. This sample gives tens of thousands of clones in total; 91% of them show up just once. The ten largest clonotypes hold 2.2% of the sample. Sequenced material: peripheral blood, taken in the third trimester of pregnancy. Every receptor here comes from a female donor in good health, enrolled as a control in a pregnancy study.

This chain connects TRBV15 to TRBJ2-7; 9 bases fit TRBD1. With V trimmed by 1 base and J by 3 bases, 4 bases remained unmatched. Germline CDR1 and CDR2: LNHNV and YYDKDF (reference sequence). The CDR3 runs 15 residues. The CDR3 sequence is CATSRARTGVYEQYF. The CDR3 coding sequence is TGTGCCACCAGCAGAGCCCGGACAGGGGTCTACGAGCAGTACTTC. Full variable domain (remainder filled in from reference TRBV15 and TRBJ2-7): DAMVIQNPRYQVTQFGKPVTLSCSQTLNHNVMYWYQQKSSQAPKLLFHYYDKDFNNEADTPDNFQSRRPNTSFCFLDIRSPGLGDTAMYLCATSRARTGVYEQYFGPGTRLTVT.

The CDR3 sequence is CASSLPGVHTGELFF. CDR3 nucleotides: TGTGCCAGCAGCTTGCCAGGGGTGCACACCGGGGAGCTGTTTTTT. The chain uses TRBV5-6 and TRBJ2-2, with D perhaps matching TRBD1 (6 bases). V lost 1 base to trimming and J lost 3 bases, with 10 bases between them. The CDR3 has 15 residues. Germline CDR1 reads SGHDT; CDR2 reads YYEEEE. The full variable domain, its missing parts supplied by reference TRBV5-6 and TRBJ2-2, is DAGVTQSPTHLIKTRGQQVTLRCSPKSGHDTVSWYQQALGQGPQFIFQYYEEEERQRGNFPDRFSGHQFPNYSSELNVNALLLGDSALYLCASSLPGVHTGELFFGEGSRLTVL.

The V gene is TRBV29-1, the J gene TRBJ1-5, with D possibly being TRBD1 (6 bases). This CDR3 region has 12 residues. Germline lookup yields CDR1 SQVTM and CDR2 ANQGSEA. Trimming cost V 4 bases and J 4 bases, with 8 bases left between them. As DNA, the CDR3 is TGCAGCGTTGGACAGGTTAATCAGCCCCAGCATTTT. It encodes CSVGQVNQPQHF.

The J gene is TRBJ2-3, the V gene TRBV6-1, with TRBD2 identical over 7 bases. The CDR3 spans 12 residues. Trimming took 11 bases from V and 2 from J; bases not matched to a gene: 4. Germline-derived CDR1 and CDR2 are MNHNS and SASEGT. The CDR3 spells CAARGDTDTQYF. DNA of the CDR3: TGTGCCGCTCGGGGGGACACAGATACGCAGTATTTT.

The V call is TRBV2, the J call TRBJ2-3; TRBD1 is a possible D gene (6 bases). Trimming took 4 bases from V and 7 from J, leaving 18 bases between them. In germline, CDR1 is SNHLY, CDR2 FYNNEI. The CDR3 has 15 residues. For the CDR3, the DNA is TGTGCCAGCAGTGTACAGGGCGTGATTAGACATACGCAGTATTTT. As protein: CASSVQGVIRHTQYF.

The rearrangement uses TRBV7-9 and TRBJ2-7; 10 nucleotides align to TRBD2. With V trimmed by 8 bases and J by 6 bases, 16 bases remained unmatched. The CDR3 has 16 amino acids. CDR1 and CDR2 from the germline V gene are SEHNR and FQNEAQ (reference sequence). CDR3 in DNA: TGTGCCAGCGGAAACGAGCTAGCGGGAGTACTGGGCGAGCAGTACTTC. Its translation: CASGNELAGVLGEQYF.

The gene calls are TRBV19 and TRBJ1-1; 8 bases map to TRBD1. The junction had 7 bases not matched to a gene; V was cut back by 3 bases and J by 1 base. Germline V CDR1 and CDR2: LNHDA, SQIVND (reference sequence). The CDR3 loop spans 16 amino acids. CDR3 amino acids: CASSIFPGTGNTEAFF. In DNA, the CDR3 is TGTGCCAGTAGTATTTTCCCCGGGACAGGGAACACTGAAGCTTTCTTT.

This clone was counted a single time. The V call is TRBV5-4, the J call TRBJ1-1; D remains ambiguous. The CDR3 spans 14 residues. The V gene lost 4 bases and the J gene lost 0 bases, with 10 bases spanning the gap. Germline V gives CDR1 SGHNT, CDR2 YYREEE (reference sequence). The CDR3 region is CASSDKNMNTEAFF. The CDR3, as DNA: TGTGCCAGCAGCGACAAGAATATGAACACTGAAGCTTTCTTT.

V usage is TRBV5-4 and J usage is TRBJ2-3; the D gene is possibly TRBD2 (5 bases). The V and J ends lost 0 bases and 3 bases respectively, with 11 bases between them. The length of the CDR3 is 15 residues. Germline values: CDR1 SGHNT, CDR2 YYREEE (reference sequence). The CDR3 DNA follows: TGTGCCAGCAGCTTGGTCGGGGTAGCAACAGATACGCAGTATTTT. Translation gives CASSLVGVATDTQYF.

The chain employs TRBV5-1 and TRBJ2-7; TRBD2 aligns across 11 bases. Germline V gene sequence: CDR1 SGHRS, CDR2 YFSETQ. V gave up 5 bases and J gave up 1 base; unmatched junction bases: 5. The CDR3 totals 15 residues. CDR3 loop: CASSWTSGPSYEQYF. The CDR3 region has the DNA TGCGCCAGCAGTTGGACTAGCGGGCCATCCTACGAGCAGTACTTC.

This chain joins TRBV6-4 and TRBJ1-5; D is unresolved. The germline V gene encodes CDR1 MRHNA and CDR2 SNTAGT. This CDR3 spans 14 amino acids. Trimming stripped 6 bases from V and 5 bases from J, with 14 bases between. CDR3 nucleotide sequence: TGTGCCAGCAGCCCCGATCGGGAGTATCAGCCCCAGCATTTT. The encoded protein is CASSPDREYQPQHF.

The genes are TRBV28 and TRBJ2-7; TRBD1 matches 9 bases. Per germline, CDR1 MDHEN and CDR2 SYDVKM. The CDR3 length is 14 residues. The ends lost 5 bases at V and 2 bases at J; junction bases unmatched: 4. This CDR3 reads CASSAGTGTYEQYF. The CDR3 nucleotides read TGTGCCAGCAGTGCCGGGACAGGGACCTACGAGCAGTACTTC. The full variable domain, in which reference TRBV28 and TRBJ2-7 provide the parts outside the CDR3, is DVKVTQSSRYLVKRTGEKVFLECVQDMDHENMFWYRQDPGLGLRLIYFSYDVKMKEKGDIPEGYSVSREKKERFSLILESASTNQTSMYLCASSAGTGTYEQYFGPGTRLTVT.

In DNA form, the CDR3 reads TGTGCCAGCTCACCGATTACGATTCGGACAGGGGGCTTCTATGGCTACACCTTC. As protein: CASSPITIRTGGFYGYTF. This rearrangement joins TRBV18 to TRBJ1-2; 11 bases align to TRBD1. Germline V lookup: CDR1 KGHSH, CDR2 LQKENI. Unmatched junction bases numbered 13, after V lost 3 bases and J lost 4 bases. This CDR3 spans 18 amino acids.

The chain couples TRBV19 to TRBJ1-1; a possible D gene is TRBD1 (5 bases). The CDR3 has 12 residues. V was trimmed by 5 bases and J by 4 bases, leaving 8 bases between them. Germline assignment: CDR1 LNHDA and CDR2 SQIVND (reference sequence). The CDR3 region is CASSQGGTEAFF. CDR3 in DNA: TGTGCCAGTAGTCAGGGTGGCACTGAAGCTTTCTTT.

The genes are TRBV11-2 and TRBJ1-3, with 8 nucleotides matching TRBD1. The CDR3 has 18 residues. CDR1 SGHAT and CDR2 FQNNGV come from the germline V gene. Trimming at V came to 5 bases and at J to 0 bases, leaving 12 bases not matched to a gene. CDR3 amino acids: CASSEPWAGGPSGNTIYF. In DNA, the CDR3 is TGTGCCAGCAGCGAACCCTGGGCAGGGGGCCCCTCTGGAAACACCATATATTTT.

The V gene is TRBV28, the J gene TRBJ2-7; D not certain. V was clipped by 3 bases and J by 3 bases, with 3 bases between them. This CDR3 region has 11 residues. The germline V gene has CDR1 MDHEN and CDR2 SYDVKM. CDR3 in DNA: TGTGCCAGCAGTTTCAGCTACGAGCAGTACTTC. Protein product: CASSFSYEQYF.